One and the same sample provided the 9 T cell receptor beta chains below, sequenced in a study of blood T cells in healthy people across ages. It was with a sample-barcoded 5' primer and a J-beta primer mix that a second PCR of roughly 7 to 12 cycles was run. One entry per CDR3 protein results from TCRdb running MiXCR on the 5' RACE reads. The sample consists of around 1,500,000 distinct CDR3 sequences, around 42% of them appearing once. Sequencing input: blood. These receptors came from a young woman in good health.

This clonotype showed up just a few times. V usage is TRBV7-2 and J usage is TRBJ1-4; 9 bases align to TRBD1. The CDR3 sequence is 15 residues long. The germline V gene encodes CDR1 SGHTA and CDR2 FQGNSA. Trimming removed 5 bases from V and 7 bases from J; junction bases left unmatched: 8. CDR3 DNA: TGTGCCAGCAGCACCGAAACAGGGGGCGGTGAAAAACTGTTTTTT. This encodes CASSTETGGGEKLFF. The entire variable domain, with the rest obtained from reference TRBV7-2 and TRBJ1-4, is as follows: GAGVSQSPSNKVTEKGKDVELRCDPISGHTALYWYRQSLGQGLEFLIYFQGNSAPDKSGLPSDRFSAERTGGSVSTLTIQRTQQEDSAVYLCASSTETGGGEKLFFGSGTQLSVL.

This clonotype was seen only a few times. The chain couples TRBV6-2 or TRBV6-3 to TRBJ2-1; D perhaps matches TRBD1 (6 bases). The CDR3 spans 16 residues. The ends were cut back, 0 bases at V and 7 bases at J, with 16 bases in the middle. Germline loops: CDR1 MNHEY, CDR2 SVGEGT. CDR3 protein: CASSYSNQGSENEQFF. As DNA, the CDR3 is TGTGCCAGCAGTTACTCGAATCAGGGGTCGGAGAATGAGCAGTTCTTC.

The J gene is TRBJ2-5, the V gene TRBV7-2; 8 nucleotides align to TRBD2. The CDR3 runs to 16 residues. After removal of 5 bases from V and 4 bases from J, the junction contained 12 bases not matched to a gene. The V gene's germline CDR1 is SGHTA and CDR2 FQGNSA. In nucleotides, the CDR3 is TGTGCCAGCAGCCCGTCCTTGCGGGGGGTTTTAGAGACCCAGTACTTC. It yields the protein CASSPSLRGVLETQYF.

The chain is built from TRBV6-2 or TRBV6-3 and TRBJ2-7, with D perhaps matching TRBD2 (5 bases). The V end lost 4 bases, the J end lost 0 bases, and 13 bases lay between the germline ends. The CDR3 is 15 residues long. Germline CDR1 is MNHEY and CDR2 is SVGEGT. This CDR3 reads CASSSPRLASYEQYF. The CDR3 bases are TGTGCCAGCAGTTCCCCCAGGCTAGCCTCCTACGAGCAGTACTTC.

This clonotype occurred a few times. This chain joins TRBV10-3 and TRBJ2-5; 11 bases map to TRBD2. CDR1 ENHRY and CDR2 SYGVKD come from the germline V gene. This CDR3 region has 16 residues. Losses at the gene ends were 5 bases for V and 11 bases for J; bases not matched to a gene: 16. The CDR3 region has the DNA TGTGCCATCAGTACCGGGACTAGCGGAACCTACAATGAGCAGTACTTC. Protein: CAISTGTSGTYNEQYF.

The chain uses TRBV4-1 and TRBJ2-1; tentatively, D is TRBD1 (5 bases). Germline V CDR1 and CDR2: MGHRA, YSYEKL. This CDR3 is 15 amino acids long. V dropped 6 bases and J dropped 6 bases, with 18 bases sitting between them. CDR3 bases: TGCGCCAGCAGTTCCGTGGCAGGGTACTTCAATGAGCAGTTCTTC. Protein product: CASSSVAGYFNEQFF.

This clonotype was seen a few times. The chain couples TRBV6-4 to TRBJ2-1; possibly TRBD2 for D (5 bases). Germline loops: CDR1 MRHNA, CDR2 SNTAGT. The V end lost 0 bases, the J end lost 9 bases, and 9 bases lay between the germline ends. The CDR3 is made up of 13 amino acids. The DNA for the CDR3 is TGTGCCAGCAGTGACTCGAGGGTGGGTGAGCAGTTCTTC. Encoded protein: CASSDSRVGEQFF.

The sample holds many counts of this clonotype. One end of the junction does not line up with germline, which may come from a read error. The genes are TRBV7-2 and TRBJ2-5; D remains ambiguous. Germline V gene sequence: CDR1 SGHTA, CDR2 FQGNSA. The CDR3 loop spans 14 amino acids. The DNA of the CDR3 is TGCGCCAGCAGCTTGACCGGTAACCAAGAGACCCAGTACTTC. Its translation: CASSLTGNQETQYF.

In its sample, this clonotype was seen a few times. The rearrangement joins TRBV5-5 to TRBJ2-3; D tentatively fits TRBD1 or TRBD2 (6 bases each). Trimming shortened V by 6 bases and J by 6 bases, and 17 bases separated the two germline ends. The length of the CDR3 is 14 residues. Germline V gene data show CDR1 as SGHKS and CDR2 as YYEKEE (reference sequence). The chain's CDR3 is CASTRGLGGDTQYF. CDR3 in DNA: TGTGCCAGCACCCGGGGGCTCGGCGGGGATACGCAGTATTTT.